This T cell receptor (beta chain) was sequenced during a study of T cells in Graves' hyperthyroidism and ophthalmopathy. General study points: Within blood appeared most thyroid clonotypes that had expanded above 0.001.

Ophthalmopathy cases scored 3 or more on the Clinical Activity Score and 4 or more on NOSPECS grade, with duration below 3 months. The PBMCs were sourced from fresh peripheral blood (around 10 ml). On this clonotype: Its antigen is unidentified.

The CDR3 consists of 14 residues. Germline V gene data show CDR1 as SGHTA and CDR2 as FQGNSA. Trimming took 5 bases from V and 4 from J, leaving 12 bases between them. Researchers amplified the TCR beta CDR3 regions from RNA transcripts. First-round RT-PCR of the TCR CDR3 relied on the HTBI primer set. TCRdb reprocessed the multiplex PCR reads via MiXCR and lists one record per CDR3 protein. The sample carries 530,000 or so distinct CDR3 sequences, approximately 25% recorded once. This chain joins TRBV7-2 and TRBJ1-3, with a tentative D call TRBD1 (6 bases). The sequenced material came from blood. This receptor was identified in a woman aged 30 to 39 with Graves' ophthalmopathy. In DNA, the CDR3 is TGTGCCAGCAGCCCTAACAGGGAGGGAAACACCATATATTTT. Translating it yields CASSPNREGNTIYF. Complete variable domain (other parts from reference TRBV7-2 and TRBJ1-3): GAGVSQSPSNKVTEKGKDVELRCDPISGHTALYWYRQSLGQGLEFLIYFQGNSAPDKSGLPSDRFSAERTGGSVSTLTIQRTQQEDSAVYLCASSPNREGNTIYFGEGSWLTVV.